The 26 T cell receptor beta chains presented below share a single source sample, sequenced in a study of blood T cell repertoires in COVID-19. Produced via immunoSEQ multiplex PCR; TCRdb's table is partial and in-frame only. The top ten hold over 10% of the sample, which has around 100,000 clones, more than 75% seen once. The sequenced material came from peripheral blood. These receptors originate from a human donor in a cohort sampled during active COVID-19.

V gene TRBV6-6 combines with J gene TRBJ2-7; tentative D call: TRBD1 (7 bases). Germline V gene data show CDR1 as MNHNY and CDR2 as SVGAGI (reference sequence). Trimming left V 5 bases short and J 4 bases short, with 30 bases between. The CDR3 has 19 amino acids. CDR3 nucleotide sequence: TGTGCCAGCAGTCCCCGAGGAGGGACAGCCCGAAACAGATTTTACGAGCAGTACTTC. Its protein product is CASSPRGGTARNRFYEQYF.

The rearrangement links TRBV24-1 to TRBJ2-2, with D possibly matching TRBD1 (6 bases). V was shortened by 12 bases and J by 1 base, with 17 bases between the two germline ends. The CDR3 loop spans 15 amino acids. Germline-derived CDR1 and CDR2 are KGHDR and SFDVKD. The CDR3 DNA sequence: TGTGCCGTCGATCCCGGGACATTGAACACCGGGGAGCTGTTTTTT. It yields the protein CAVDPGTLNTGELFF.

This clone was seen once. V usage is TRBV6-2 or TRBV6-3 and J usage is TRBJ2-3; no reliable D call. The CDR3 covers 15 residues. The germline V and J ends were trimmed by 0 bases and 3 bases, with 10 bases remaining between them. CDR1 and CDR2 from the germline V gene are MNHEY and SVGEGT. The CDR3, as DNA: TGTGCCAGCAGTTACTCGATCCTCCTAACAGATACGCAGTATTTT. Translating gives CASSYSILLTDTQYF.

The genes are TRBV24-1 and TRBJ2-5; 9 bases align to TRBD2. J gave up 5 bases and V 9 bases, and 9 bases lay outside the gene matches. The CDR3 is 14 residues long. Germline CDR1 reads KGHDR; CDR2 reads SFDVKD. The CDR3 region has the DNA TGTGCCACCTCCGAAGCGGGGGGCCCCGAGACCCAGTACTTC. Its protein product is CATSEAGGPETQYF.

This rearrangement joins TRBV24-1 to TRBJ2-6; D is unclear. Trimming took off 7 bases at V and 0 bases at J, with 24 bases between the two ends. CDR3 length equals 20 residues. CDR1 KGHDR and CDR2 SFDVKD come from the germline V gene. The CDR3 here is CATRSTPKLSSNSGANVLTF. The CDR3 coding sequence is TGTGCCACCAGATCGACTCCAAAACTATCCTCCAACTCTGGGGCCAACGTCCTGACTTTC.

A remark on this clone: Different DNA sequences within this sample yield the same CDR3. The chain links TRBV6-5 to TRBJ1-1; a weak D match, TRBD1 (6 bases). Germline CDR1 is MNHEY and CDR2 is SVGAGI. The CDR3 has 14 amino acids. V lost 2 bases, J lost 1 base, and 8 bases lay in between. CDR3 residues: CASSYRGGNTEAFF. CDR3 nucleotide sequence: TGTGCCAGCAGTTACCGAGGGGGGAACACTGAAGCTTTCTTT.

This chain connects TRBV6-5 to TRBJ1-2; the match to TRBD1 covers 9 bases. The trim removed 6 bases at V and 6 bases at J, leaving 8 bases unmatched. The CDR3 loop spans 14 amino acids. From germline, CDR1 is MNHEY and CDR2 SVGAGI. CDR3 region: CASRDSNRGHGYTF. The CDR3 DNA reads TGTGCCAGCAGGGATTCGAACAGGGGGCATGGCTACACCTTC.

The chain carries TRBV9 and TRBJ2-2; 7 bases line up with TRBD2. Germline loops: CDR1 SGDLS, CDR2 YYNGEE. This CDR3 comprises 16 residues. The J segment lost 0 bases and the V segment lost 0 bases, leaving 2 bases of the junction unmatched. CDR3 coding DNA: TGTGCCAGCAGCGTAGATGGGGGGGCGAACACCGGGGAGCTGTTTTTT. The encoded protein is CASSVDGGANTGELFF.

This chain joins TRBV15 and TRBJ2-7, with D possibly matching TRBD1 (6 bases). From germline, CDR1 is LNHNV and CDR2 YYDKDF (reference sequence). Between the trimmed V and J ends, which lost 0 bases and 4 bases, there was a span of 19 bases. This CDR3 is 17 amino acids long. CDR3 in DNA: TGTGCCACCAGCAGAGATATAAGCTGGCAGGGGACGTACGAGCAGTACTTC. This encodes CATSRDISWQGTYEQYF.

The chain joins TRBV7-2 to TRBJ2-7; D gene ambiguous. Germline V lookup: CDR1 SGHTA, CDR2 FQGNSA. Trimming removed 6 bases at V and 7 bases at J, with 10 bases between. CDR3 length equals 11 residues. The CDR3 sequence: CASSQSREQYF. CDR3 nucleotides: TGTGCCAGCAGTCAATCCCGGGAGCAGTACTTC.

This clone appeared a single time. The genes are TRBV4-1 and TRBJ2-1; 7 positions agree with TRBD2. CDR1 and CDR2 from the germline V gene are MGHRA and YSYEKL. The CDR3 loop spans 16 amino acids. The trim removed 5 bases at V and 5 bases at J, leaving 12 bases unmatched. The DNA for the CDR3 is TGCGCCAGCAGCACAGTACCGGGACTATCGGACAATGAGCAGTTCTTC. Its translation is CASSTVPGLSDNEQFF.

This chain joins TRBV10-1 and TRBJ2-7; no clear D. The germline gives CDR1 WNHNN, CDR2 SYGVQD (reference sequence). V was clipped by 3 bases and J by 5 bases, with 14 bases between them. The CDR3 contains 14 residues. The CDR3: CASSEKSGFDEQYF. CDR3 bases: TGCGCCAGCAGTGAAAAGTCCGGGTTCGACGAGCAGTACTTC.

The genes are TRBV7-2 and TRBJ2-7; tentatively, D is TRBD1 (5 bases). The CDR3 contains 13 residues. Looked up from germline, CDR1 is SGHTA and CDR2 is FQGNSA. The V and J ends lost 1 base and 6 bases respectively, with 10 bases between them. Here the CDR3 DNA reads TGTGCCAGCAGCTTAGGTCCAGGGCGCGAGCAGTACTTC. Translating it yields CASSLGPGREQYF.

The V gene is TRBV6-1, the J gene TRBJ2-3, with D uncertain. The ends were cut back, 1 base at V and 2 bases at J, with 13 bases in the middle. Per the germline V gene, CDR1 is MNHNS and CDR2 is SASEGT. This CDR3 is 16 amino acids long. CDR3 DNA sequence: TGTGCCAGCAGTGAAGAGGTCCGGGTACCCACAGATACGCAGTATTTT. This encodes CASSEEVRVPTDTQYF.

The V gene is TRBV19, the J gene TRBJ1-2; D is possibly TRBD1 (5 bases). V was clipped by 5 bases and J by 4 bases, with 17 bases between them. Germline V gene data show CDR1 as LNHDA and CDR2 as SQIVND (reference sequence). This CDR3 is built from 15 residues. Here the CDR3 DNA reads TGTGCCAGTAGTCCGGATCAGGGTGGGGCCTATGGCTACACCTTC. Translating gives CASSPDQGGAYGYTF.

The V gene is TRBV6-2 or TRBV6-3, the J gene TRBJ1-5; D is possibly TRBD1 (6 bases). Trimming removed 6 bases from V and 3 bases from J, with 9 bases in between. The CDR3 runs 13 residues. CDR1 is MNHEY and CDR2 is SVGEGT in the germline V gene. In nucleotides, the CDR3 is TGTGCCAGCAGCCGGACAGACAATCAGCCCCAGCATTTT. Its translation is CASSRTDNQPQHF.

This sequence joins TRBV5-1 and TRBJ2-2; D is ambiguous. Trimming stripped 0 bases from V and 3 bases from J, with 6 bases between. Germline CDR1 is SGHRS and CDR2 is YFSETQ. The CDR3 is 14 residues long. CDR3 nucleotide sequence: TGCGCCAGCAGCTTGGTTCCATACACCGGGGAGCTGTTTTTT. It codes for CASSLVPYTGELFF.

This clone was seen a single time. This chain connects TRBV5-1 to TRBJ2-7; 12 bases are shared with TRBD2. Germline CDR1 is SGHRS and CDR2 is YFSETQ. V dropped 2 bases and J dropped 5; count of bases not matched to a gene: 11. This CDR3 is built from 17 residues. The CDR3 sequence: CASSFSSGGAKSHEQYF. CDR3 DNA: TGCGCCAGCAGCTTCTCTAGCGGGGGGGCCAAGTCCCACGAGCAGTACTTC.

The chain uses TRBV10-3 and TRBJ2-5; perhaps TRBD1 as D (5 bases). The V gene lost 2 bases and the J gene lost 1 base, with 8 bases spanning the gap. This CDR3 spans 14 amino acids. The V gene's germline CDR1 is ENHRY and CDR2 SYGVKD. The DNA of the CDR3 is TGTGCCATCAGTGAGGCAGGGTCCCAAGAGACCCAGTACTTC. Its protein product is CAISEAGSQETQYF.

J is TRBJ2-5 and V is TRBV6-2 or TRBV6-3; 9 bases match TRBD1. Germline V gene lookup returns CDR1 MNHEY and CDR2 SVGEGT. J gave up 5 bases and V 2 bases, and 12 bases lay outside the gene matches. The CDR3 extends over 17 amino acids. In nucleotides, the CDR3 is TGTGCCAGCAGTTACCCCCCCGGGACAGGGATGCGGGAGACCCAGTACTTC. Protein sequence: CASSYPPGTGMRETQYF.

The chain carries TRBV12-3 or TRBV12-4 and TRBJ1-5; D perhaps matches TRBD1 (5 bases). The CDR3 sequence is 13 residues long. With 5 bases removed from V and 5 bases from J, the gap between germline ends came to 10 bases. CDR3 in amino acids: CASSGGGYQPQHF. DNA of the CDR3: TGTGCCAGCAGTGGCGGGGGATATCAGCCCCAGCATTTT.

This chain connects TRBV10-3 to TRBJ1-2; D remains ambiguous. CDR3 length: 15 residues. Per germline, CDR1 ENHRY and CDR2 SYGVKD. Between the trimmed V and J ends, which lost 0 bases and 6 bases, there was a span of 14 bases. The DNA for the CDR3 is TGTGCCATCAGTGAGTCGAAATTCGCCGGGAATGGCTACACCTTC. Its protein product is CAISESKFAGNGYTF.

The chain has TRBV4-1 and TRBJ2-2; 9 bases match TRBD1. Germline V gene data show CDR1 as MGHRA and CDR2 as YSYEKL. J lost 8 bases, V lost 4 bases, and 11 bases had no gene match. The CDR3 has 16 amino acids. This CDR3 is CASSPPQTGGLGELFF. The CDR3 DNA reads as TGCGCCAGCAGCCCCCCCCAAACAGGGGGCCTTGGGGAGCTGTTTTTT.

In this sample, this clone turned up a few times. J is TRBJ1-6 and V is TRBV30; TRBD1 matches 7 bases. This CDR3 has 15 residues. Germline V gene sequence: CDR1 GTSNPN, CDR2 SVGIG (reference sequence). Trimming took 3 bases from V and 5 from J; bases not matched to a gene: 7. CDR3 region: CAWRLGDRNNSPLHF. The CDR3, as DNA: TGTGCCTGGAGGCTTGGGGACAGAAATAATTCACCCCTCCACTTT.

V is TRBV5-1 and J is TRBJ2-3, with 8 bases matching TRBD2. The V segment lost 0 bases and the J segment 2 bases; nucleotides outside the gene matches: 5. The CDR3 runs to 16 residues. The germline V gene encodes CDR1 SGHRS and CDR2 YFSETQ. The CDR3 DNA is TGCGCCAGCAGCTTGGGCGCGGGGGGCCTCACAGATACGCAGTATTTT. Amino acids: CASSLGAGGLTDTQYF.

This sequence joins TRBV3-1 (or the pseudogene TRBV3-2) and TRBJ2-4, with 9 bases aligning to TRBD2. With 1 base clipped from V and 4 bases from J, the junction kept 20 bases outside the gene matches. The CDR3 spans 21 residues. Germline V lookup: CDR1 LGHDT, CDR2 YNNKEL (reference sequence). The chain's CDR3 is CASSQAAATSGLSNKKNIQYF. The CDR3 DNA sequence: TGTGCCAGCAGCCAAGCCGCGGCAACTAGCGGGCTGTCGAATAAAAAAAACATTCAGTACTTC.